This is a list of T cell receptor beta chains from one sample in a study of CD8+CD57+ T cells in acquired aplastic anemia. One entry per CDR3 protein, called by TCRdb with MiXCR from the reads. The sample has around 250,000 distinct CDR3 sequences; approximately 86% are singletons. The material sequenced was sorted CD4+, CD8+, or CD8+CD57+ T cells (not recorded which) from PBMCs. The source of these receptors is a human donor with aplastic anemia. CDR3s include the opening cysteine and the closing phenylalanine or tryptophan. D genes are given only for firm matches. Clone size is shown for a subset of rows, as once, few, many or a class of expanded clone.

J,size,D,V,CDR3
TRBJ2-3,once,TRBD2,TRBV5-5,CASSGGDGPDTQYF
TRBJ2-1,once,.,TRBV7-2,CASSYTGGLEQFF
TRBJ2-5,.,.,TRBV7-9,CASGDGGSDAPHFF
TRBJ2-2,.,TRBD2,TRBV7-3,CASTPRGGGMNTGELFF
TRBJ2-6,.,TRBD2,TRBV2,CASSDGRVPSGANVLTF
TRBJ2-5,once,TRBD1,TRBV7-3,CASSRQGVKETQYF
TRBJ2-3,.,.,TRBV7-8,CASSLAAGPYTEQF
TRBJ2-7,once,.,TRBV9,CASSAVSASYNSQYF
TRBJ2-3,.,.,TRBV7-9,CASSLARRSPANVQYF
TRBJ2-1,.,.,TRBV2,CASRETCNEQFF
TRBJ1-4,.,TRBD1,TRBV2,CASSEEGTGYEKLFF
TRBJ1-3,.,.,TRBV6-6,CASSEFGSGNTIYF
TRBJ1-1,many,.,TRBV6-1,CASRPLGVTEAFF
TRBJ2-7,.,.,TRBV7-6,CASSLGHGQTTRQEQYF